This T cell receptor (beta chain) was sequenced for a study of regulatory T cells in long-lasting Graves disease. V was pared by 5 bases and J by 8 bases, with 18 bases between. The V gene's germline CDR1 is SGHTA and CDR2 FQGNSA. The CDR3 runs to 15 residues. Time point described: persistent/refractory GD, antithyroid drugs over 5 years with positive TRAb. Researchers made the TCR library from RNA that was extracted from PBMCs. Staff drew roughly 10 milliliters of peripheral blood into EDTA tubes. Relying on iRepertoire HTBI primers and Arm-PCR of CDR3 regions, the team built TCR beta libraries. TCRdb reanalysed the multiplex PCR reads using MiXCR and keeps one entry per CDR3 protein. The sample lists around 460,000 distinct CDR3 sequences; under 25% were seen once. This clonotype appeared many times.

The material sequenced was peripheral blood mononuclear cells (PBMCs), taken when the disease was refractory, from a patient treated with antithyroid drugs. The sequence was collected from a female donor with Graves disease. The chain recombines TRBV7-2 with TRBJ1-4, with D perhaps TRBD1 (5 bases). CDR3 nucleotides: TGTGCCAGCAGCGCCCAGTGGGGGGAAGGGGAAAAACTGTTTTTT. It translates to CASSAQWGEGEKLFF.